This entry describes one TCR beta chain. Here immunoSEQ multiplex PCR was the method, and the copy in TCRdb shows in-frame clones only, minus some. This table has about 260,000 clones, about 88% appearing once. Germline V gene data show CDR1 as SGHDN and CDR2 as FVKESK. The CDR3 extends over 15 amino acids. The ends lost 5 bases at V and 4 bases at J; junction bases unmatched: 5. These data belong to a study of blood T cell repertoires in COVID-19. Looking at the study overall: Samples representing acute and convalescent COVID-19 were sourced from the United States, Italy and Spain.

Adults between about 18 and 95 years of age took part from some 25 US areas. Clinical histories supplied by participants themselves formed the basis of cohort assignment. The sequenced material came from PBMCs or T cells enriched from blood (not recorded which). The clonotype originates from a man younger than 40 with acute COVID-19. The rearrangement uses TRBV14 and TRBJ2-1, with TRBD2 identical over 10 bases. CDR3 amino acids: CASSWGLASYNEQFF. The CDR3 region has the DNA TGTGCCAGCAGCTGGGGACTAGCGAGTTACAATGAGCAGTTCTTC.